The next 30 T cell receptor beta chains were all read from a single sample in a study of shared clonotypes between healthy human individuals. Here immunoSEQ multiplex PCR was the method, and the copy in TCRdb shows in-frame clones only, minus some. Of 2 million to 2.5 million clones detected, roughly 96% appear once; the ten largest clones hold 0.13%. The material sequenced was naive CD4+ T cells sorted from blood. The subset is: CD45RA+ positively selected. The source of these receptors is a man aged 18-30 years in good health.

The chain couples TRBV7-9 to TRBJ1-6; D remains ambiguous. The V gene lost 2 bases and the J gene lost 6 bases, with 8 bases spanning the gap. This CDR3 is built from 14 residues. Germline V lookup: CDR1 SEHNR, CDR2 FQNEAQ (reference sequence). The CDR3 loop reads CASSLSLGNSPLHF. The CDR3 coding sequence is TGTGCCAGCAGCTTAAGTCTGGGTAATTCACCCCTCCACTTT. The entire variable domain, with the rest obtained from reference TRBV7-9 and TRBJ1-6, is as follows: DTGVSQNPRHKITKRGQNVTFRCDPISEHNRLYWYRQTLGQGPEFLTYFQNEAQLEKSRLLSDRFSAERPKGSFSTLEIQRTEQGDSAMYLCASSLSLGNSPLHFGNGTRLTVT.

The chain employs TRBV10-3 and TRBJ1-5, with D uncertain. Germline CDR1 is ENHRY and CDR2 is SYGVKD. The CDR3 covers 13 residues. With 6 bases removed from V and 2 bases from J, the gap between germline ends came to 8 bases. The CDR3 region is CAISREGNQPQHF. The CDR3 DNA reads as TGTGCCATCAGCCGGGAGGGCAATCAGCCCCAGCATTTT.

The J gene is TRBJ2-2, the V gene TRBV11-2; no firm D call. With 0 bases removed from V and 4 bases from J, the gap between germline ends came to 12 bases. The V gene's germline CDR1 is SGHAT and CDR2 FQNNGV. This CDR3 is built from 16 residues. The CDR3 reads CASSLEIRMLTGELFF. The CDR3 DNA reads TGTGCCAGCAGCTTAGAGATCAGGATGCTCACCGGGGAGCTGTTTTTT.

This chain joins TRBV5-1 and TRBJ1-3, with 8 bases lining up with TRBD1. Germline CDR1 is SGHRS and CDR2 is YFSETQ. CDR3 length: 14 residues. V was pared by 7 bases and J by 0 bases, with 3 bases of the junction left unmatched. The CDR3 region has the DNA TGCGCCAGCTCAGGGGGCGACTCTGGAAACACCATATATTTT. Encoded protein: CASSGGDSGNTIYF.

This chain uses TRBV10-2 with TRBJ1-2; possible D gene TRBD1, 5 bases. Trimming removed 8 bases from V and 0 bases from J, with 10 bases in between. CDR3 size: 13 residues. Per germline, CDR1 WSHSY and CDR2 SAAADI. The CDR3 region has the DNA TGCGCCAGCGGGCGGGACTCTAACTATGGCTACACCTTC. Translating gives CASGRDSNYGYTF.

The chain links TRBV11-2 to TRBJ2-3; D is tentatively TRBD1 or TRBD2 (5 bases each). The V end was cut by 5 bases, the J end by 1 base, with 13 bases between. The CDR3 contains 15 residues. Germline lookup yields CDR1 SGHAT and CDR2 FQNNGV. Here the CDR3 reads CASSPGPSRTDTQYF. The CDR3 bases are TGTGCCAGCAGCCCGGGACCGTCCCGCACAGATACGCAGTATTTT.

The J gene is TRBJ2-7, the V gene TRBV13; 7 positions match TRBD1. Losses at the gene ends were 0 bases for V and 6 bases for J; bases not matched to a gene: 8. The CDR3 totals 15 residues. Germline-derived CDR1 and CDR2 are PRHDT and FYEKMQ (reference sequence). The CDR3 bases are TGTGCCAGCAGCTTAGGGGACAGGAAAAAGGGCGAGCAGTACTTC. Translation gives CASSLGDRKKGEQYF.

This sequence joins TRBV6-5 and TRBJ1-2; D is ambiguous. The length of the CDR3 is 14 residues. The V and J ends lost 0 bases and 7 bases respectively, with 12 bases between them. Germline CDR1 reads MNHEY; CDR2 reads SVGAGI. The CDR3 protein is CASSYSAGKSGYTF. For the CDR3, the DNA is TGTGCCAGCAGTTACTCGGCGGGGAAGTCTGGCTACACCTTC.

The CDR3 coding sequence is TGTGCCAGCAGCCAGTGGGGACTAGCGTACACCGGGGAGCTGTTTTTT. Protein sequence: CASSQWGLAYTGELFF. This chain links TRBV5-6 with TRBJ2-2; 10 positions match TRBD2. CDR1 and CDR2 from the germline V gene are SGHDT and YYEEEE. The CDR3 extends over 16 amino acids. Unmatched junction bases numbered 6, after V lost 4 bases and J lost 3 bases.

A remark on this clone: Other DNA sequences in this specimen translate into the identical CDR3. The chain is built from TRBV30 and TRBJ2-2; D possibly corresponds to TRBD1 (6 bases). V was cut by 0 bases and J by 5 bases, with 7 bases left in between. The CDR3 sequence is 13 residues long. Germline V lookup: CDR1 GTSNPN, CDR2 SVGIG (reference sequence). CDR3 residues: CAWSVQGTGELFF. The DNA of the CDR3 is TGTGCCTGGAGTGTACAGGGAACCGGGGAGCTGTTTTTT.

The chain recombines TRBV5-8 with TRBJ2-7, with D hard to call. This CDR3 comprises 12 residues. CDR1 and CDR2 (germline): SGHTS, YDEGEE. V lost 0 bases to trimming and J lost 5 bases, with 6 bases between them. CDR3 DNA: TGTGCCAGCAGCTTGGTTCCCCACGAGCAGTACTTC. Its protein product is CASSLVPHEQYF.

Written as DNA, the CDR3 is TGTGCCTGGACCTCAGAGGGTACACAGCCCCAGCATTTT. Amino acid sequence: CAWTSEGTQPQHF. This chain joins TRBV30 and TRBJ1-5; D not certain. The germline gives CDR1 GTSNPN, CDR2 SVGIG (reference sequence). The germline V and J ends were trimmed by 4 bases and 7 bases, with 14 bases remaining between them. The CDR3 extends over 13 amino acids.

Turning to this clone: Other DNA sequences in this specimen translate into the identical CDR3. Here the CDR3 reads CASSADRGGETQYF. CDR3 bases: TGTGCCAGCAGCGCGGACAGGGGCGGAGAGACCCAGTACTTC. V is TRBV9 and J is TRBJ2-5; 9 positions agree with TRBD1. The CDR3 totals 14 residues. The V gene's germline CDR1 is SGDLS and CDR2 YYNGEE. The V and J ends lost 3 bases and 4 bases, in that order; junction bases with no gene match: 4.

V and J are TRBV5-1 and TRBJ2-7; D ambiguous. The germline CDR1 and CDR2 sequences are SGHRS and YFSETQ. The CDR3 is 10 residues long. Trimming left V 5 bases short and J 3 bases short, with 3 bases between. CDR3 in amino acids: CASSDYEQYF. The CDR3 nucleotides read TGCGCCAGCAGTGACTACGAGCAGTACTTC.

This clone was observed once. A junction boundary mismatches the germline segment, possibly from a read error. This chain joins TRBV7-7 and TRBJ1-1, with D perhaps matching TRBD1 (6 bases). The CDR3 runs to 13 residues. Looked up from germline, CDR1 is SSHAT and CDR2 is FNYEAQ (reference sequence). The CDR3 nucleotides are TGTGCTAGCAGCCGAACAGGGTGGACTGAAGCTTTCTTT. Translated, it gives CASSRTGWTEAFF.

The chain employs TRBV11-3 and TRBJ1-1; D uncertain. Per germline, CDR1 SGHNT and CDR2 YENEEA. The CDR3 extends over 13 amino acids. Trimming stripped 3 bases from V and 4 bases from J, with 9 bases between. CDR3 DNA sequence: TGTGCCAGCAGCTTCGGCACTGGCACTGAAGCTTTCTTT. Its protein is CASSFGTGTEAFF. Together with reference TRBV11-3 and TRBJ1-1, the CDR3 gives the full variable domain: EAGVVQSPRYKIIEKKQPVAFWCNPISGHNTLYWYLQNLGQGPELLIRYENEEAVDDSQLPKDRFSAERLKGVDSTLKIQPAELGDSAVYLCASSFGTGTEAFFGQGTRLTVV.

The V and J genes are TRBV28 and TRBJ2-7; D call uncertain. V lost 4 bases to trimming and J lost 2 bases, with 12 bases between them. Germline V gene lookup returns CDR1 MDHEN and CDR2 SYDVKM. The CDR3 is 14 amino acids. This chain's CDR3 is CASSSLVSTYEQYF. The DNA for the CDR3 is TGTGCCAGCAGTTCCCTTGTTTCGACCTACGAGCAGTACTTC.

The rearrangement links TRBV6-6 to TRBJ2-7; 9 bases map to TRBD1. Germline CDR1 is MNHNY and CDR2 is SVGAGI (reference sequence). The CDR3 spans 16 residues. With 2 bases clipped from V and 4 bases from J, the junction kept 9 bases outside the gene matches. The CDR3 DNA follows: TGTGCCAGCAGTTACCCCGGACAGGGGAGGGGGTACGAGCAGTACTTC. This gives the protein CASSYPGQGRGYEQYF.

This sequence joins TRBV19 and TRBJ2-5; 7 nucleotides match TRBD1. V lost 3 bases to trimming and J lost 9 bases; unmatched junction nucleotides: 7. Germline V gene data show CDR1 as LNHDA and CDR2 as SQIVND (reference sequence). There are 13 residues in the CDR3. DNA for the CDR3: TGTGCCAGTAGTATGGAAGGACAGGTGGCCCAGTACTTC. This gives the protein CASSMEGQVAQYF.

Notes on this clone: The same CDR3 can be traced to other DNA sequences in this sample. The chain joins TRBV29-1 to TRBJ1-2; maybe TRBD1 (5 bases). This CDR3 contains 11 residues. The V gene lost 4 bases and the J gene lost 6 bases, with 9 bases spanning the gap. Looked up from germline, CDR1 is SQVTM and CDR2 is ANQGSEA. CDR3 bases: TGCAGCGTTGGAGGGGTAAATGGCTACACCTTC. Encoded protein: CSVGGVNGYTF.

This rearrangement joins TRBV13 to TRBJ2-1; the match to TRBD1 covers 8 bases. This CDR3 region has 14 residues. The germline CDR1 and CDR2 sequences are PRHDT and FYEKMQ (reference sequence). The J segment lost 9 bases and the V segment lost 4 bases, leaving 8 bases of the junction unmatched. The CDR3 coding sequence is TGTGCCAGCAGCTCATTCAACAGGGGGACTGAGCAGTTCTTC. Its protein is CASSSFNRGTEQFF.

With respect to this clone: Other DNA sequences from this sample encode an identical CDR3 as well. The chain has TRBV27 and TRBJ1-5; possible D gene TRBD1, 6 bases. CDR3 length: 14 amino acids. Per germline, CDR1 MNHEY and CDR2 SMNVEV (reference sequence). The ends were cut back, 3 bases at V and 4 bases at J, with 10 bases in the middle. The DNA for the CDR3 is TGTGCCAGCAGTTTGACAGGACCGAATCAGCCCCAGCATTTT. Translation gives CASSLTGPNQPQHF.

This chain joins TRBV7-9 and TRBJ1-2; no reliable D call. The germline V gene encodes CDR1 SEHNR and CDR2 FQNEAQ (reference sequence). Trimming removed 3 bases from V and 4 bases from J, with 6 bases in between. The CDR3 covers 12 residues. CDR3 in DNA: TGTGCCAGCAGCTTTAGATCCTATGGCTACACCTTC. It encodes CASSFRSYGYTF.

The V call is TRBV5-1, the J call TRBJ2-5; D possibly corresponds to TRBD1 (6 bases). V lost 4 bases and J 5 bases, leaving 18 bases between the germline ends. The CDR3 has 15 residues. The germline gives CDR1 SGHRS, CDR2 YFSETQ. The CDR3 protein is CASSRSDRSGETQYF. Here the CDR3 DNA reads TGCGCCAGCAGCCGGTCCGACAGGTCGGGTGAGACCCAGTACTTC.

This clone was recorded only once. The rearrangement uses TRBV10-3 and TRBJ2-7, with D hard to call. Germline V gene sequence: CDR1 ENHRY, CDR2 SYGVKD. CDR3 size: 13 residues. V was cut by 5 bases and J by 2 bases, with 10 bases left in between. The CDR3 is CAISTGSTYEQYF. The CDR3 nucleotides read TGTGCCATCAGTACCGGGTCAACCTACGAGCAGTACTTC.

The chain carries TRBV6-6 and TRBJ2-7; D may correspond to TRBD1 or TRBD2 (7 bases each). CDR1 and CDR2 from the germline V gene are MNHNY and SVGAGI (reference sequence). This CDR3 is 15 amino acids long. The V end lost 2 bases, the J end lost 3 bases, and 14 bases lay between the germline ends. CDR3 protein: CASSYPDREGYEQYF. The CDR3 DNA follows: TGTGCCAGCAGTTACCCAGACAGGGAGGGCTACGAGCAGTACTTC.

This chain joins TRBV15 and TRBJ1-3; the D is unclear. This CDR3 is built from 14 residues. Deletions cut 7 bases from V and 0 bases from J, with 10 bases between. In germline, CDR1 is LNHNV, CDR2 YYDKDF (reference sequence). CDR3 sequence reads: CATKEGLSGNTIYF. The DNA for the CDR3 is TGTGCCACCAAGGAGGGCCTCTCTGGAAACACCATATATTTT.

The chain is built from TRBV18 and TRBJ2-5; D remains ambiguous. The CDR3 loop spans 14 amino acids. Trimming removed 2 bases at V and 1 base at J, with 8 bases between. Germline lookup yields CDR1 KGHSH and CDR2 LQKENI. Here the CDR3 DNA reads TGTGCCAGCTCACCATACCATTCCCAAGAGACCCAGTACTTC. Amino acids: CASSPYHSQETQYF.

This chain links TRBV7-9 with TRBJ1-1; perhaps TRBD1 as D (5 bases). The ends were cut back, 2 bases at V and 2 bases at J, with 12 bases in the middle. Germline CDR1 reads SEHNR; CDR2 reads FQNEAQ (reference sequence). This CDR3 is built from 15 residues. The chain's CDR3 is CASSLQTESNTEAFF. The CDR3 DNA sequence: TGTGCCAGCAGCTTACAGACAGAGAGCAACACTGAAGCTTTCTTT.

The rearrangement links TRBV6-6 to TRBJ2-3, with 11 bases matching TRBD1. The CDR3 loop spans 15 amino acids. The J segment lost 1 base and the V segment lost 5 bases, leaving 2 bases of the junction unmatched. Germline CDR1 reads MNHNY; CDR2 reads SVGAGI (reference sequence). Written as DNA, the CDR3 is TGTGCCAGCAGTGGGACAGGGGGGGGCACAGATACGCAGTATTTT. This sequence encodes CASSGTGGGTDTQYF.